The next 28 T cell receptor beta chains were all read from a single sample in a study of T-cell memory formation after mild COVID-19. TCRdb passed the 5' RACE reads through MiXCR, listing each CDR3 protein once. The table includes roughly 130,000 distinct CDR3 sequences, roughly 6% detected once. Sequences were obtained from PBMCs or a T cell subset sorted from them (not recorded which). These receptors were collected from an adult woman who had mild COVID-19 (a few samples of this study predate the infection). Cell type and time point are not known.

This clonotype came up a few times. This rearrangement joins TRBV12-3 or TRBV12-4 to TRBJ2-7, with D unclear. CDR3 size: 15 residues. V was trimmed by 1 base and J by 2 bases, leaving 12 bases between them. The CDR3 region is CASSLVPTAAYEQYF. The CDR3 region has the DNA TGTGCCAGCAGTTTAGTCCCGACTGCAGCCTACGAGCAGTACTTC.

This clonotype was recorded at least ten times. V gene TRBV12-3 or TRBV12-4 combines with J gene TRBJ2-7; 8 bases line up with TRBD1. There are 15 residues in the CDR3. The trim removed 6 bases at V and 5 bases at J, leaving 12 bases unmatched. This chain's CDR3 is CASSLTGDISHEQYF. CDR3 sequence (DNA): TGTGCCAGCAGCCTGACAGGGGATATCTCTCACGAGCAGTACTTC.

The V and J genes are TRBV6-6 and TRBJ2-1, with 14 bases identical to TRBD2. The CDR3 consists of 17 residues. The trim removed 2 bases at V and 6 bases at J, leaving 6 bases unmatched. The germline V gene has CDR1 MNHNY and CDR2 SVGAGI (reference sequence). CDR3 sequence reads: CASSYIVGLAGVNEQFF. In nucleotides, the CDR3 is TGTGCCAGCAGTTACATCGTGGGACTAGCGGGAGTCAATGAGCAGTTCTTC.

A few counts support this clonotype. This chain joins TRBV3-1 and TRBJ2-1; D gene uncertain. Trimming removed 0 bases from V and 0 bases from J, with 9 bases in between. This CDR3 comprises 16 residues. Germline V gene sequence: CDR1 LGHDT, CDR2 YNNKEL (reference sequence). As DNA, the CDR3 is TGTGCCAGCAGCCAAGATACGGCGAGCTCCTACAATGAGCAGTTCTTC. It specifies CASSQDTASSYNEQFF.

The rearrangement joins TRBV5-1 to TRBJ2-1; 7 nucleotides match TRBD2. In germline, CDR1 is SGHRS, CDR2 YFSETQ. V trimming: 4 bases; J trimming: 7 bases; junction bases outside the gene matches: 8. This CDR3 has 14 amino acids. The CDR3, as DNA: TGCGCCAGCAGCCCAGCGGACGGGAGGAATGAGCAGTTCTTC. Its protein is CASSPADGRNEQFF.

This clonotype showed up many times. V usage is TRBV4-1 and J usage is TRBJ1-2; 7 bases are a match to TRBD1. V gave up 4 bases and J gave up 3 bases; unmatched junction bases: 8. Looked up from germline, CDR1 is MGHRA and CDR2 is YSYEKL. The CDR3 consists of 15 residues. The CDR3 bases are TGCGCCAGCAGCCCTGTCGGCAGGGGGGACTATGGCTACACCTTC. It translates to CASSPVGRGDYGYTF.

The V call is TRBV5-3, the J call TRBJ2-3; D not certain. TRBV5-3 is noted as an ORF with a role that remains uncertain. CDR3 length: 13 residues. Trimming stripped 2 bases from V and 2 bases from J, with 6 bases between. The CDR3 DNA reads TGTGCCAGAAGCTTCCGACACACAGATACGCAGTATTTT. Translating gives CARSFRHTDTQYF.

This clonotype was seen at least ten times. The chain has TRBV12-3 or TRBV12-4 and TRBJ1-1; D is unclear. The CDR3 runs 14 residues. Between the trimmed V and J ends, which lost 4 bases and 5 bases, there was a span of 14 bases. The CDR3, as DNA: TGTGCCAGCAGTTCGGGTCCCGGGCGGACTGAAGCTTTCTTT. Translated: CASSSGPGRTEAFF.

At least ten counts were recorded for this clonotype. The chain couples TRBV5-1 to TRBJ1-5; no definite D call. From germline, CDR1 is SGHRS and CDR2 YFSETQ. The CDR3 covers 14 residues. The germline V and J ends were trimmed by 0 bases and 0 bases, with 4 bases remaining between them. The CDR3 DNA reads TGCGCCAGCAGCTTGGGAAATAGCAATCAGCCCCAGCATTTT. Translated: CASSLGNSNQPQHF.

This clonotype was picked up a small number of times. The V call is TRBV11-2, the J call TRBJ2-5; tentatively, D is TRBD2 (6 bases). The CDR3 covers 14 residues. Germline assignment: CDR1 SGHAT and CDR2 FQNNGV. The V end lost 2 bases, the J end lost 2 bases, and 9 bases lay between the germline ends. CDR3 loop: CASSLPGTQETQYF. The DNA for the CDR3 is TGTGCCAGCAGCTTACCGGGGACTCAAGAGACCCAGTACTTC.

This clonotype was found a few times. The chain combines TRBV7-2 with TRBJ2-7; 7 positions match TRBD2. CDR3 length equals 11 residues. The germline CDR1 and CDR2 sequences are SGHTA and FQGNSA. The V gene end was trimmed by 3 bases and the J gene end by 11 bases; junction bases not matched to a gene: 4. The CDR3 DNA sequence: TGTGCCAGCAGCTTGGGCGGGAGAAAGTACTTC. This sequence encodes CASSLGGRKYF.

This clonotype was seen ten or more times. The chain uses TRBV5-1 and TRBJ1-6; D may be TRBD1 (5 bases). The length of the CDR3 is 16 residues. In germline, CDR1 is SGHRS, CDR2 YFSETQ. Trimming pared 5 bases from V and 9 bases from J, leaving 21 bases between. The DNA of the CDR3 is TGCGCCAGCAGACCGGGACGTCCGACCTGGGGTTCACCCCTCCACTTT. This encodes CASRPGRPTWGSPLHF.

The chain is built from TRBV7-6 and TRBJ2-5; no reliable D call. V lost 2 bases to trimming and J lost 2 bases, with 15 bases between them. The CDR3 runs 16 residues. Per germline, CDR1 SGHVS and CDR2 FNYEAQ. CDR3 DNA: TGTGCCAGCAGCTTAAATGCGCGACCAATACAAGAGACCCAGTACTTC. This sequence encodes CASSLNARPIQETQYF. Complete variable domain (other parts from reference TRBV7-6 and TRBJ2-5): GAGVSQSPRYKVTKRGQDVALRCDPISGHVSLYWYRQALGQGPEFLTYFNYEAQQDKSGLPNDRFSAERPEGSISTLTIQRTEQRDSAMYRCASSLNARPIQETQYFGPGTRLLVL.

This clonotype has a handful of counts. The chain joins TRBV27 to TRBJ1-6; D is unresolved. Trimming shortened V by 6 bases and J by 10 bases, and 10 bases separated the two germline ends. There are 12 residues in the CDR3. Germline loops: CDR1 MNHEY, CDR2 SMNVEV (reference sequence). CDR3 residues: CASSQYGSPLHF. DNA for the CDR3: TGTGCCAGCAGCCAGTACGGGTCACCCCTCCACTTT.

This clonotype was found many times. V and J are TRBV29-1 and TRBJ2-1; D ambiguous. This CDR3 region has 15 residues. Trimming took off 1 base at V and 0 bases at J, with 10 bases between the two ends. Looked up from germline, CDR1 is SQVTM and CDR2 is ANQGSEA. The CDR3 region is CSVEGASSSYNEQFF. CDR3 nucleotides: TGCAGCGTTGAAGGGGCCTCGAGCTCCTACAATGAGCAGTTCTTC.

The table lists this clonotype with a few counts. J is TRBJ1-6 and V is TRBV5-6, with D possibly being TRBD1 (6 bases). Trimming cost V 4 bases and J 9 bases, with 20 bases left between them. The CDR3 is 16 residues long. Germline V CDR1 and CDR2: SGHDT, YYEEEE. The CDR3 sequence: CASSVTIRTAFSPLHF. The CDR3 region has the DNA TGTGCCAGCAGCGTGACGATACGGACAGCTTTTTCACCCCTCCACTTT. The variable domain in full, with the rest retrieved from reference TRBV5-6 and TRBJ1-6, is DAGVTQSPTHLIKTRGQQVTLRCSPKSGHDTVSWYQQALGQGPQFIFQYYEEEERQRGNFPDRFSGHQFPNYSSELNVNALLLGDSALYLCASSVTIRTAFSPLHFGNGTRLTVT.

The J gene is TRBJ1-5, the V gene TRBV20-1; D unresolved. Between the trimmed V and J ends, which lost 0 bases and 3 bases, there was a span of 18 bases. CDR3 length equals 17 residues. CDR1 is DFQATT and CDR2 is SNEGSKA in the germline V gene (reference sequence). CDR3 nucleotides: TGCAGTGCTAGAGATTCTCATTTCTCGAGTCTCAATCAGCCCCAGCATTTT. Its protein is CSARDSHFSSLNQPQHF.

This clonotype was observed at least ten times. The genes are TRBV6-5 and TRBJ1-2; 7 positions match TRBD1. Unmatched junction bases numbered 0, after V lost 4 bases and J lost 4 bases. The CDR3 has 12 residues. The germline V gene has CDR1 MNHEY and CDR2 SVGAGI. The CDR3 loop reads CASSSGGYGYTF. CDR3 coding DNA: TGTGCCAGCAGTTCAGGGGGCTATGGCTACACCTTC.

This clonotype has at least ten counts. The genes are TRBV21-1 and TRBJ2-1; TRBD2, the table's D call, lacks a check against the DNA. TRBV21-1 is noted as a pseudogene. The CDR3 is 20 amino acids. The CDR3 is CASSPNPGLAGAALYNEQFF. In DNA, the CDR3 is TGTGCCAGCAGCCCAAACCCGGGACTAGCGGGGGCCGCCCTCTACAATGAGCAGTTCTTC.

The sample holds a few counts of this clonotype. The V and J genes are TRBV7-2 and TRBJ2-1; no clear D gene. The germline V gene encodes CDR1 SGHTA and CDR2 FQGNSA. The CDR3 sequence is 14 residues long. Trimming shortened V by 3 bases and J by 5 bases, and 11 bases separated the two germline ends. The CDR3 is CASSFSRANNEQFF. Here the CDR3 DNA reads TGTGCCAGCAGCTTCTCCCGGGCAAACAATGAGCAGTTCTTC.

The V gene is TRBV12-3 or TRBV12-4, the J gene TRBJ2-5, with 9 bases aligning to TRBD1. J was trimmed by 7 bases and V by 6 bases; bases with no gene match: 15. The CDR3 length is 16 residues. CDR3: CASRTDRGRSFVTQYF. CDR3 coding DNA: TGTGCCAGCAGAACGGACAGGGGCCGCAGTTTTGTGACCCAGTACTTC.

This chain uses TRBV19 with TRBJ2-3, with D tentatively TRBD1 (5 bases). The CDR3 consists of 15 residues. Trimming took off 5 bases at V and 5 bases at J, with 17 bases between the two ends. Germline loops: CDR1 LNHDA, CDR2 SQIVND (reference sequence). The chain's CDR3 is CASSPNQGFRDTQYF. CDR3 sequence (DNA): TGTGCCAGTAGTCCCAATCAGGGATTCAGAGATACGCAGTATTTT.

This sequence joins TRBV5-1 and TRBJ2-5; 9 bases agree with TRBD1. V gave up 0 bases and J gave up 5 bases; unmatched junction bases: 8. The CDR3 is made up of 16 amino acids. The germline V gene has CDR1 SGHRS and CDR2 YFSETQ. The CDR3 bases are TGCGCCAGCAGCTTGGGGGGACAGGGTACAGTGGAGACCCAGTACTTC. Its protein is CASSLGGQGTVETQYF.

This clonotype was seen many times. V usage is TRBV7-3 and J usage is TRBJ2-2, with no clear D. Trimming took 2 bases from V and 3 from J, leaving 10 bases between them. This CDR3 region has 15 residues. Germline assignment: CDR1 SGHTA and CDR2 FQGTGA. CDR3 bases: TGTGCCAGCAGCTTAGACGGTCGAGACACCGGGGAGCTGTTTTTT. It codes for CASSLDGRDTGELFF.

This clonotype was observed a few times. This chain links TRBV7-6 with TRBJ2-7, with D possibly matching TRBD1 (6 bases). Deletions cut 2 bases from V and 0 bases from J, with 8 bases between. The CDR3 is made up of 14 amino acids. Germline CDR1 is SGHVS and CDR2 is FNYEAQ. The CDR3 reads CASSLTDSSYEQYF. CDR3 nucleotide sequence: TGTGCCAGCAGCTTAACGGACAGCTCCTACGAGCAGTACTTC.

CDR3 coding DNA: TGTGCCAGCAGCTTTACCGGGACTAGAGGTTTGGGTACGCAGTATTTT. The encoded protein is CASSFTGTRGLGTQYF. The V and J genes are TRBV7-2 and TRBJ2-3, with TRBD2 identical over 8 bases. Germline V gene lookup returns CDR1 SGHTA and CDR2 FQGNSA. CDR3 size: 16 residues. The trim removed 3 bases at V and 8 bases at J, leaving 13 bases unmatched.

This rearrangement joins TRBV5-6 to TRBJ2-6; D unresolved. The CDR3 has 16 residues. V was cut by 3 bases and J by 0 bases, with 10 bases left in between. The germline V gene encodes CDR1 SGHDT and CDR2 YYEEEE. CDR3 sequence reads: CASSSLTVSGANVLTF. The CDR3 nucleotides are TGTGCCAGCAGCTCGCTGACGGTCTCTGGGGCCAACGTCCTGACTTTC.

This chain uses TRBV5-1 with TRBJ2-5; possible D gene TRBD1, 7 bases. V was pared by 0 bases and J by 5 bases, with 14 bases between. The germline V gene has CDR1 SGHRS and CDR2 YFSETQ. This CDR3 contains 15 residues. The CDR3 nucleotides read TGCGCCAGCAGCTTGGAGACAGGGAGGCTGGAGACCCAGTACTTC. Its translation is CASSLETGRLETQYF. The full variable domain, its missing parts supplied by reference TRBV5-1 and TRBJ2-5, is KAGVTQTPRYLIKTRGQQVTLSCSPISGHRSVSWYQQTPGQGLQFLFEYFSETQRNKGNFPGRFSGRQFSNSRSEMNVSTLELGDSALYLCASSLETGRLETQYFGPGTRLLVL.